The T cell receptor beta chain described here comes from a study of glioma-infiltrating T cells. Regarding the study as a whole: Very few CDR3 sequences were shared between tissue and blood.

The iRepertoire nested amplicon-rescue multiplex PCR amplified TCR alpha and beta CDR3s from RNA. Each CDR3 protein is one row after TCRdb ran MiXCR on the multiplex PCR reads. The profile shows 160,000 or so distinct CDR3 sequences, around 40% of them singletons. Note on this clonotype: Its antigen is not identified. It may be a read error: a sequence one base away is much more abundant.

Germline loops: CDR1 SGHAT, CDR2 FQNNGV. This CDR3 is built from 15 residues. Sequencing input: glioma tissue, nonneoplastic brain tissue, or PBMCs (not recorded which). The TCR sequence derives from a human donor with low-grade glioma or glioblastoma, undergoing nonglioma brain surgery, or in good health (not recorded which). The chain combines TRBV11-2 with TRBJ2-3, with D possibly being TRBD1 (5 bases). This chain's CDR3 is CASSLQGYSTDRQYF. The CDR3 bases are TGTGCCAGCAGCTTGCAGGGTTATAGCACAGATAGGCAGTATTTT.